Following are 6 T cell receptor beta chains from one sample sequenced in a study of OX40 agonist ivuxolimab in advanced cancers. Profiling relied on immunoSEQ multiplex PCR, and the TCRdb table lists in-frame clones only, not all of them. The profile shows some 69,000 clones, about 80% of them singletons. Sequencing used CD4+ or CD8+ T cells sorted from blood, obtained in a trial of the OX40 agonist ivuxolimab. Every receptor here comes from an adult with an advanced solid tumor such as melanoma, head and neck, liver or kidney cancer.

This clone was detected a few times. Other DNA sequences in this specimen translate into the identical CDR3. The chain recombines TRBV18 with TRBJ1-1; 9 bases are shared with TRBD1. Trimming took 8 bases from V and 5 from J; bases not matched to a gene: 9. The CDR3 has 14 residues. Germline V gene sequence: CDR1 KGHSH, CDR2 LQKENI. CDR3 in DNA: TGTGCCAGCCGAATACAGGGGGCAAGAACTGAAGCTTTCTTT. This codes for CASRIQGARTEAFF.

Here the CDR3 reads CASSSNPGLSGRDTQYF. In DNA form, the CDR3 reads TGTGCCAGCAGCTCGAACCCGGGACTCTCGGGGAGAGATACGCAGTATTTT. This chain connects TRBV5-4 to TRBJ2-3, with a possible D match to TRBD2 (6 bases). Trimming left V 3 bases short and J 5 bases short, with 22 bases between. Germline V gene lookup returns CDR1 SGHNT and CDR2 YYREEE (reference sequence). The CDR3 extends over 17 amino acids.

This clone turned up a few times. The genes are TRBV6-1 and TRBJ2-7; 9 nucleotides align to TRBD2. V lost 6 bases, J lost 2 bases, and 5 bases stayed unmatched. The germline V gene has CDR1 MNHNS and CDR2 SASEGT. The CDR3 totals 14 residues. CDR3 sequence: CASRLAGTTYEQYF. DNA for the CDR3: TGTGCCAGCAGGCTAGCGGGGACAACCTACGAGCAGTACTTC.

The V call is TRBV6-1, the J call TRBJ2-5, with 12 positions matching TRBD2. This CDR3 has 17 residues. Trimming removed 4 bases from V and 5 bases from J; junction bases left unmatched: 11. Germline CDR1 and CDR2: MNHNS and SASEGT. CDR3 sequence (DNA): TGTGCCAGCAGTGTCCCCCCACTAGCGGGAGGTAGGGAGACCCAGTACTTC. This gives the protein CASSVPPLAGGRETQYF.

This clone occurred once. The J gene is TRBJ2-3, the V gene TRBV6-6; 9 positions match TRBD2. This CDR3 region has 15 residues. Germline-derived CDR1 and CDR2 are MNHNY and SVGAGI (reference sequence). The V gene end was trimmed by 2 bases and the J gene end by 3 bases; junction bases not matched to a gene: 3. The CDR3 is CASSYGGGGTDTQYF. In DNA, the CDR3 is TGTGCCAGCAGTTACGGCGGGGGGGGTACAGATACGCAGTATTTT.

The rearrangement joins TRBV7-2 to TRBJ2-5; TRBD2 aligns across 7 bases. TRBJ2-7 explains the end of the DNA better; the J call may be wrong. CDR3 size: 15 residues. Germline CDR1 is SGHTA and CDR2 is FQGNSA. CDR3 DNA sequence: TGTGCCAGCAGCGCGCCAAGCGGGAAGGAGGCCGAGCAGTACTTC. Its translation: CASSAPSGKEAEQYF.